This TCR beta chain was sequenced in a study of CD8 T cells in ankylosing spondylitis. Study-wide findings and caveats: Blood from ankylosing spondylitis patients appeared to carry a characteristic roughly 8-variant TCR beta motif.

This clonotype was detected ten times or more. The antigen is unknown. Trimming removed 4 bases from V and 0 bases from J, with 4 bases in between. CDR3 size: 13 residues. The germline CDR1 and CDR2 sequences are SQVTM and ANQGSEA. A quantitative 5'-RACE method, one with molecular barcodes, was used to make TCR beta libraries. TCRdb processed the 5' RACE reads anew with MiXCR; each CDR3 protein has one entry. In the table there are 200,000 to 300,000 distinct CDR3 sequences, around 9.2% of which are singletons. The chain joins TRBV29-1 to TRBJ2-6; D gene ambiguous. The sequenced sample consisted of blood, either unsorted or a sorted T cell fraction (not recorded which). The source of this sequence is a male donor with ankylosing spondylitis or in good health (not recorded which). The CDR3 loop is CSVAVSGANVLTF. CDR3 coding DNA: TGCAGCGTTGCGGTCTCTGGGGCCAACGTCCTGACTTTC.